One sample yielded the 14 T cell receptor beta chains listed below, sequenced in a study of blood T cell repertoires in COVID-19. Measured with immunoSEQ multiplex PCR; TCRdb has only the in-frame clones, and not every one. The sample carries approximately 350,000 clones, around 82% recorded once. Sample: peripheral blood. The receptors originated from a man aged 25 to 45 with active or convalescent COVID-19.

V and J are TRBV30 and TRBJ2-5, with 10 nucleotides matching TRBD1. V trimming: 3 bases; J trimming: 3 bases; junction bases outside the gene matches: 7. The CDR3 covers 15 residues. Germline V gene data show CDR1 as GTSNPN and CDR2 as SVGIG (reference sequence). The CDR3 loop is CAWSARTGGEETQYF. DNA of the CDR3: TGTGCCTGGAGCGCCCGGACAGGGGGAGAAGAGACCCAGTACTTC.

The chain recombines TRBV25-1 with TRBJ2-3; D call uncertain. Trimming left V 5 bases short and J 0 bases short, with 12 bases between. The germline CDR1 and CDR2 sequences are MGHDK and SYGVNS. This CDR3 region has 15 residues. The CDR3 DNA is TGTGCCAGCAGTACTGCGGAGATTAGCACAGATACGCAGTATTTT. Translated: CASSTAEISTDTQYF.

The chain combines TRBV3-1 (or the pseudogene TRBV3-2) with TRBJ1-2, with D possibly TRBD1 on 6 matching bases. The CDR3 extends over 15 amino acids. The ends were cut back, 0 bases at V and 8 bases at J, with 16 bases in the middle. Germline loops: CDR1 LGHDT, CDR2 YNNKEL (reference sequence). This CDR3 reads CASSQENRVGKGYTF. CDR3 DNA: TGTGCCAGCAGCCAAGAGAACAGGGTGGGGAAAGGCTACACCTTC.

This chain links TRBV9 with TRBJ1-4; D remains unclear. Deletions cut 0 bases from V and 0 bases from J, with 12 bases between. The germline V gene encodes CDR1 SGDLS and CDR2 YYNGEE. The CDR3 covers 17 residues. The CDR3, as DNA: TGTGCCAGCAGCGTAGGAGGTGGGAGGGCAACTAATGAAAAACTGTTTTTT. This codes for CASSVGGGRATNEKLFF.

V is TRBV6-5 and J is TRBJ2-7, with 9 positions matching TRBD1. The CDR3 is 13 residues long. Germline V gene sequence: CDR1 MNHEY, CDR2 SVGAGI. With 5 bases clipped from V and 7 bases from J, the junction kept 6 bases outside the gene matches. The DNA for the CDR3 is TGTGCCAGCAGTCAGGGACAGGGAGGGGAGCAGTACTTC. Translation gives CASSQGQGGEQYF.

This sequence joins TRBV5-1 and TRBJ1-5; 8 bases are shared with TRBD1. The CDR3 has 14 residues. Per germline, CDR1 SGHRS and CDR2 YFSETQ. The ends lost 0 bases at V and 6 bases at J; junction bases unmatched: 2. DNA for the CDR3: TGCGCCAGCAGCTTGGGGACAGGGTTTCAGCCCCAGCATTTT. Encoded protein: CASSLGTGFQPQHF.

This clone was seen a single time. The J gene is TRBJ2-1, the V gene TRBV7-9; D not resolved. The CDR3 has 15 amino acids. Germline V gives CDR1 SEHNR, CDR2 FQNEAQ (reference sequence). Trimming shortened V by 5 bases and J by 9 bases, and 20 bases separated the two germline ends. CDR3 in DNA: TGTGCCAGCAGCCCCCGTCGCGGCGATTCCGCTGAGCAGTTCTTC. Translation gives CASSPRRGDSAEQFF.

The chain links TRBV6-2 or TRBV6-3 to TRBJ2-3; TRBD2 agrees at 13 bases. The V segment lost 4 bases and the J segment 3 bases; nucleotides outside the gene matches: 16. This CDR3 comprises 20 residues. CDR1 MNHEY and CDR2 SVGEGT come from the germline V gene. The CDR3 here is CASSLRRGLAGVTGTDTQYF. DNA for the CDR3: TGTGCCAGCAGTTTGCGCCGTGGACTAGCGGGAGTGACAGGGACAGATACGCAGTATTTT.

The table lists this clone with a count of one. J is TRBJ2-3 and V is TRBV6-5, with no clear D. This CDR3 is 13 amino acids long. The germline CDR1 and CDR2 sequences are MNHEY and SVGAGI. V was clipped by 8 bases and J by 2 bases, with 11 bases between them. CDR3 bases: TGTGCCAGCGGCAAAGAAATCACAGATACGCAGTATTTT. Its protein product is CASGKEITDTQYF.

The genes are TRBV24-1 and TRBJ2-1, with 9 nucleotides matching TRBD2. The CDR3 length is 14 residues. The V gene end was trimmed by 5 bases and the J gene end by 9 bases; junction bases not matched to a gene: 7. Germline-derived CDR1 and CDR2 are KGHDR and SFDVKD. The CDR3 region has the DNA TGTGCCACCAGTGGGGCTAGCGGGGCGGGTGAGCAGTTCTTC. Residues: CATSGASGAGEQFF.

The chain employs TRBV19 and TRBJ1-2, with TRBD1 matching over 7 bases. The CDR3 covers 13 residues. With 3 bases clipped from V and 4 bases from J, the junction kept 2 bases outside the gene matches. CDR1 and CDR2 from the germline V gene are LNHDA and SQIVND (reference sequence). The CDR3 sequence: CASSMDRSYGYTF. CDR3 bases: TGTGCCAGTAGTATGGACAGGAGCTATGGCTACACCTTC.

The rearrangement joins TRBV30 to TRBJ1-2; TRBD1 is a possible D gene (5 bases). The CDR3 loop spans 12 amino acids. From germline, CDR1 is GTSNPN and CDR2 SVGIG (reference sequence). Trimming pared 2 bases from V and 8 bases from J, leaving 12 bases between. The CDR3 DNA reads TGTGCCTGGAGTACAGGCCCGGGCGGCTACACCTTC. This gives the protein CAWSTGPGGYTF.

This chain uses TRBV27 with TRBJ2-5; D call uncertain. CDR1 and CDR2 (germline): MNHEY, SMNVEV (reference sequence). Trimming stripped 11 bases from V and 4 bases from J, with 8 bases between. The CDR3 runs 10 residues. The CDR3 region is CAPRAETQYF. For the CDR3, the DNA is TGTGCCCCTCGCGCAGAGACCCAGTACTTC.

This clone has only one observation. The rearrangement links TRBV19 to TRBJ2-2, with TRBD1 as a possible D gene (6 bases). The V gene's germline CDR1 is LNHDA and CDR2 SQIVND (reference sequence). The CDR3 consists of 14 residues. V was pared by 9 bases and J by 6 bases, with 17 bases between. CDR3 sequence (DNA): TGTGCCAGCAACCGGGACAAAGAGCCCGGGGAGCTGTTTTTT. Encoded protein: CASNRDKEPGELFF.